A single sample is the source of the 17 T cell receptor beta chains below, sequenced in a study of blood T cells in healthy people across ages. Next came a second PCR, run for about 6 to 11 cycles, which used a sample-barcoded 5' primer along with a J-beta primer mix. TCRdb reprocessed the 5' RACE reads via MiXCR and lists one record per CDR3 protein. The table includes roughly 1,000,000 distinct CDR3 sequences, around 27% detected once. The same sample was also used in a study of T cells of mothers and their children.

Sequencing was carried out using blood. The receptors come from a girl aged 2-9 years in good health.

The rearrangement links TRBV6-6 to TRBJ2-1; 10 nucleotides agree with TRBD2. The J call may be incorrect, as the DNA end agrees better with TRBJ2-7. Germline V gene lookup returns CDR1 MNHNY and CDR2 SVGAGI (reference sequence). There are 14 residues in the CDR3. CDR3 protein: CASSYSGTSEEQYF. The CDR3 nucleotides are TGTGCCAGCAGTTACTCAGGGACTAGCGAAGAGCAGTACTTC.

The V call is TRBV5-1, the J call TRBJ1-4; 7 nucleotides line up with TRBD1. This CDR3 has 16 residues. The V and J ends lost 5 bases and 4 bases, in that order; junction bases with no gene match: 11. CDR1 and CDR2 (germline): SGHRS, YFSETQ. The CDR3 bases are TGCGCCAGCAGTCCTAGGGGGGACAGTTATAATGAAAAACTGTTTTTT. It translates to CASSPRGDSYNEKLFF.

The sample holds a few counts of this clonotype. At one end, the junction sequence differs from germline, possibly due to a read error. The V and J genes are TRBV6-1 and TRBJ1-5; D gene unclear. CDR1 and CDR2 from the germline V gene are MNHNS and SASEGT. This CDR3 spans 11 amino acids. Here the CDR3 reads CASSGNQAQHF. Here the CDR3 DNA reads TGTGCCAGCAGCGGAAATCAGGCCCAGCATTTT.

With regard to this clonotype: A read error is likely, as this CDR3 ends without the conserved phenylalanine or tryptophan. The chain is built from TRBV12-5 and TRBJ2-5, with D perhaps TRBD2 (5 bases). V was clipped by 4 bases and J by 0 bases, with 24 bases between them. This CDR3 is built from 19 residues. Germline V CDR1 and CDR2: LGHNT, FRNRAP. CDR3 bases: TGTGCTAGTGGTTGGGGTCTTGAGACTACCCAGATCTACCAAGAGACCCAGTACCTC. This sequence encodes CASGWGLETTQIYQETQYL.

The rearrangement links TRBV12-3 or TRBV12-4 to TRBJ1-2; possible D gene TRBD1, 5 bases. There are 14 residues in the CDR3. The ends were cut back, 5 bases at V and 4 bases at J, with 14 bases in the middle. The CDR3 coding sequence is TGTGCCAGCAGTGCGGGGACCGTTGCCTATGGCTACACCTTC. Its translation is CASSAGTVAYGYTF.

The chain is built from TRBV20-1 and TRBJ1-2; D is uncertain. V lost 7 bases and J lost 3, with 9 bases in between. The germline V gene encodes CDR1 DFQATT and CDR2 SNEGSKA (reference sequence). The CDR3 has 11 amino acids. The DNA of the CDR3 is TGCAGTGTTAGTGAACACTATGGCTACACCTTC. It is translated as CSVSEHYGYTF.

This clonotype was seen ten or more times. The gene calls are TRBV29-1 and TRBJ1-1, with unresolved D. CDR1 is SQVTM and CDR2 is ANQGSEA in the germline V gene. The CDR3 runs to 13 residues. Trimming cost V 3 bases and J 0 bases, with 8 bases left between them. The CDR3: CSVEGLMNTEAFF. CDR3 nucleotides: TGCAGCGTTGAGGGCCTCATGAACACTGAAGCTTTCTTT.

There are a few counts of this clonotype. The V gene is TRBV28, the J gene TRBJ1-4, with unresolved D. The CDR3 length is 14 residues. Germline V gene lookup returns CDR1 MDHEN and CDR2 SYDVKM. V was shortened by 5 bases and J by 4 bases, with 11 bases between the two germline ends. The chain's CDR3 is CASSRPPNNEKLFF. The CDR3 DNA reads TGTGCCAGCAGTCGCCCTCCTAATAATGAAAAACTGTTTTTT.

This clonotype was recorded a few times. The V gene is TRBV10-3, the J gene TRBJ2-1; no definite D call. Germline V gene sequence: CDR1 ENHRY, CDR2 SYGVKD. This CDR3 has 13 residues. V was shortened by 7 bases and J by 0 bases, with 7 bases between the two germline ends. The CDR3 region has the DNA TGTGCCATCAAGGCTCGCTCCTACAATGAGCAGTTCTTC. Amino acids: CAIKARSYNEQFF.

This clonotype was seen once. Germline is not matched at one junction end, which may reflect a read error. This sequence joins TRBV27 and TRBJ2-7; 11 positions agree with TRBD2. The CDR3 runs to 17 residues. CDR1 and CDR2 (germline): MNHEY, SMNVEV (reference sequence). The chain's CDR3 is CASSSQPRSSTSGEDGF. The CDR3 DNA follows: TGTGCCAGCAGTTCCCAGCCCAGATCCTCGACTAGCGGGGAGGACGGTTTC.

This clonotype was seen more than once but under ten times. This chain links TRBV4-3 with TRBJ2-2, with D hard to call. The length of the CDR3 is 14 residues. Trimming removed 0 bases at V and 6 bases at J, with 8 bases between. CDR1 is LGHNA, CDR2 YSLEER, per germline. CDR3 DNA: TGCGCCAGCAGCCAAGATATCCAGCCCGGGGAGCTGTTTTTT. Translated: CASSQDIQPGELFF.

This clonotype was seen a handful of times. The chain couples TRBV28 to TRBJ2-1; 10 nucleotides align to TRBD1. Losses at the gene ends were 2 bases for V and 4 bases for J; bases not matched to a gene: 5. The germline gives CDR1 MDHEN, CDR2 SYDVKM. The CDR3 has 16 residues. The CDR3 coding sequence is TGTGCCAGCAGTTTAAGTGGACAGGGGGAATACAATGAGCAGTTCTTC. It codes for CASSLSGQGEYNEQFF.

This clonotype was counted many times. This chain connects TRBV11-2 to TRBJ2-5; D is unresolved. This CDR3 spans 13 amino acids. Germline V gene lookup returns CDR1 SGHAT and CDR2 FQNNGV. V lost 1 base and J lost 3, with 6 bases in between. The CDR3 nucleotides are TGTGCCAGCAGCTTAGGACTTAAAGAGACCCAGTACTTC. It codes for CASSLGLKETQYF. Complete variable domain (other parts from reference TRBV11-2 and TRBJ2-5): EAGVAQSPRYKIIEKRQSVAFWCNPISGHATLYWYQQILGQGPKLLIQFQNNGVVDDSQLPKDRFSAERLKGVDSTLKIQPAKLEDSAVYLCASSLGLKETQYFGPGTRLLVL.

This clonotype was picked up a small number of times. CDR3 bases: TGTGCCAGCACCACCCGGGGGGCTATAGAGGAAAAACTGTTTTTT. Its translation: CASTTRGAIEEKLFF. The gene calls are TRBV6-6 and TRBJ1-4; D perhaps matches TRBD1 (6 bases). This CDR3 is built from 15 residues. The germline V gene encodes CDR1 MNHNY and CDR2 SVGAGI (reference sequence). V was cut by 7 bases and J by 8 bases, with 20 bases left in between.

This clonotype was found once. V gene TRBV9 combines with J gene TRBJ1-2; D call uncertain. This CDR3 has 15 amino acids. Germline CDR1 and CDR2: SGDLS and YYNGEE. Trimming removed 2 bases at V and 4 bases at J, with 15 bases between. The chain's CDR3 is CASSVALGVSYGYTF. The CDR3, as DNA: TGTGCCAGCAGCGTCGCCCTCGGGGTGAGCTATGGCTACACCTTC.

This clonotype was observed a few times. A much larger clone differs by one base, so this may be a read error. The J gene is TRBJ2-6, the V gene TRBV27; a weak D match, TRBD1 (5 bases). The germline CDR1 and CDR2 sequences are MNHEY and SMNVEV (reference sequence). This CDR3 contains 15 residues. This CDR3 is CASSLGASGANVPTF. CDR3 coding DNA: TGTGCCAGCAGTTTAGGGGCCTCTGGGGCCAACGTCCCGACTTTC.

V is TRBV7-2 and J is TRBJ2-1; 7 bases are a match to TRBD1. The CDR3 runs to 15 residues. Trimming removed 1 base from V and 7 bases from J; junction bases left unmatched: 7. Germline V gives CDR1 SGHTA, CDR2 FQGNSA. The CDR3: CASSLVSTGVNEQFF. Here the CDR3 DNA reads TGTGCCAGCAGCTTAGTATCTACAGGGGTGAATGAGCAGTTCTTC. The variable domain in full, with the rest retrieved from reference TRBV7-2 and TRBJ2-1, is GAGVSQSPSNKVTEKGKDVELRCDPISGHTALYWYRQSLGQGLEFLIYFQGNSAPDKSGLPSDRFSAERTGGSVSTLTIQRTQQEDSAVYLCASSLVSTGVNEQFFGPGTRLTVL.